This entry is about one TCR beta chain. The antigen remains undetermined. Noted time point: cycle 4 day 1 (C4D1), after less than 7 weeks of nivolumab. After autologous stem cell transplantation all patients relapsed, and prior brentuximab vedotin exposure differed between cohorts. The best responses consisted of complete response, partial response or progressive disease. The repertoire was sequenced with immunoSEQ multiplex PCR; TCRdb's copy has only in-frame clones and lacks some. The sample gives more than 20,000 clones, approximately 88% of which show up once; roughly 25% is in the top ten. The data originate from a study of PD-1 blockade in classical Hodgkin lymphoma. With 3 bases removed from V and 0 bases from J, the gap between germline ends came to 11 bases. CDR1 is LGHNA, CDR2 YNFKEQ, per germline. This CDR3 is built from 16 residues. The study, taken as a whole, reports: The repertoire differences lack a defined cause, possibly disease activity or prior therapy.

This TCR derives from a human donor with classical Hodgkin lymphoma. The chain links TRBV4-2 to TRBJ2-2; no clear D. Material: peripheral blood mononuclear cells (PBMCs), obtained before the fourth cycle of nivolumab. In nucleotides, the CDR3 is TGTGCCAGCAGCCATAGTCCCGAAGCGAACACCGGGGAGCTGTTTTTT. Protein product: CASSHSPEANTGELFF.